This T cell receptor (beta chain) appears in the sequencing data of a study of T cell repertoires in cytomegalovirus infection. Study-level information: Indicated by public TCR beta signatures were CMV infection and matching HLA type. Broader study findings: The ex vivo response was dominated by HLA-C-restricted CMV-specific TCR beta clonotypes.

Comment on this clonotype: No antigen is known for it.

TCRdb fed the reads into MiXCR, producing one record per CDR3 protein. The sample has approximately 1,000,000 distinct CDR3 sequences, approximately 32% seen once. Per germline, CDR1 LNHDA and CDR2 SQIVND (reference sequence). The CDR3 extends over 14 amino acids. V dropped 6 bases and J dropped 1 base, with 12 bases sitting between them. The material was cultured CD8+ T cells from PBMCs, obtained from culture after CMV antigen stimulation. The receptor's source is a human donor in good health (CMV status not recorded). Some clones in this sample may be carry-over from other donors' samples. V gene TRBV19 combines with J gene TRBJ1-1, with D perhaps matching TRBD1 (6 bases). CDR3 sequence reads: CASRRVTGNTEAFF. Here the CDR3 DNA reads TGTGCCAGTAGGAGGGTGACAGGGAACACTGAAGCTTTCTTT.